The entry that follows covers one T cell receptor (beta chain) sequence. The source of the sample is a study of blood T cell repertoires in COVID-19. Across the study: Samples came from the United States, Italy and Spain, spanning acute and convalescent COVID-19. From T cells, B-cell-depleted T cells, or PBMCs came the material, which was cDNA or gDNA.

CDR1 is SEHNR, CDR2 FQNEAQ, per germline (reference sequence). Losses at the gene ends were 3 bases for V and 7 bases for J; bases not matched to a gene: 5. The CDR3 contains 14 residues. Source study methods: How many nucleated cells were present was estimated from reference gene primer amplification. The method was immunoSEQ multiplex PCR; TCRdb's version includes in-frame clones alone and lacks a portion of them. That table supplies the V and J calls and clone size; D and trimming were determined from the DNA. The data contain some 160,000 clones, about four fifths of them seen just once; the ten biggest clones take up roughly 14%.

The TCR sequence derives from an elderly woman with acute or convalescent COVID-19. The rearrangement links TRBV7-9 to TRBJ1-4; TRBD1 aligns across 7 bases. Input material: peripheral blood. The CDR3, as DNA: TGTGCCAGCAGCTTGCAACAGGGGAGTGAAAAACTGTTTTTT. Protein: CASSLQQGSEKLFF.